The present entry profiles one T cell receptor beta chain with its context. Within the sample, other DNA sequences also encode this same CDR3. Germline CDR1 is LNHNV and CDR2 is YYDKDF (reference sequence). This CDR3 has 14 amino acids. V lost 1 base and J lost 6, with 10 bases in between. This entry is derived from a study of shared clonotypes between healthy human individuals. Produced via immunoSEQ multiplex PCR; TCRdb's table is partial and in-frame only. The sample lists approximately 2.5 million clones, under 95% seen once, with around 0.4% in the top ten. Sequenced: naive CD4+ T cells from PBMCs. Regarding subset: CD45RA+ positively selected. V is TRBV15 and J is TRBJ2-1; D might be TRBD2 (5 bases). This receptor was identified in a man younger than 35 in good health. Some clones in this sample may be carry-over from other donors' samples. DNA for the CDR3: TGTGCCACCAGCAGAGTGCTAGCACGCAATGAGCAGTTCTTC. This encodes CATSRVLARNEQFF.